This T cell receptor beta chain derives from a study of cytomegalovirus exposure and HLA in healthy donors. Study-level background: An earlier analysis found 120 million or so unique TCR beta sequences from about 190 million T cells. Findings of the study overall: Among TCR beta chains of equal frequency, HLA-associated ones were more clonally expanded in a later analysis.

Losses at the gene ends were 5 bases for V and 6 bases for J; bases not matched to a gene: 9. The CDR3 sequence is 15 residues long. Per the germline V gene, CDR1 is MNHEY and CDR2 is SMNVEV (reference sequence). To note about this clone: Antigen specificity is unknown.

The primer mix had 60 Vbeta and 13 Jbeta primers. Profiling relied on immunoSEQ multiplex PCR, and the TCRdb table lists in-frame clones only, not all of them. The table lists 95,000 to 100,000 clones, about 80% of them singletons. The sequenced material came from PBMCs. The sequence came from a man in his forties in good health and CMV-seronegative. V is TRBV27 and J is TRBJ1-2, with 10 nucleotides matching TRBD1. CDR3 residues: CASSATGGDLDGYTF. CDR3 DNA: TGTGCCAGCAGTGCGACAGGGGGCGATTTGGATGGCTACACCTTC.